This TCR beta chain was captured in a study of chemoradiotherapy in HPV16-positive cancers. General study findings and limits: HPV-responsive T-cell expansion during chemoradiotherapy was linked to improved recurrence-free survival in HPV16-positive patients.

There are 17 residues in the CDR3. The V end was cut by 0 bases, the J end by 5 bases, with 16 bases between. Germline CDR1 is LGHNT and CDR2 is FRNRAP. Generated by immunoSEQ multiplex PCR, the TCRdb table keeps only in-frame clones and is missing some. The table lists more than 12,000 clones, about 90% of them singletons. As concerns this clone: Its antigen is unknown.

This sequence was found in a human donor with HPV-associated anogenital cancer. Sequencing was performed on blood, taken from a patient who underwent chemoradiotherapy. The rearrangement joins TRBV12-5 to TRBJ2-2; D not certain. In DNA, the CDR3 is TGTGCTAGTGGTTTGGTACTCAGCAGTCGGGTAACCGGGGAGCTGTTTTTT. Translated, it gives CASGLVLSSRVTGELFF.